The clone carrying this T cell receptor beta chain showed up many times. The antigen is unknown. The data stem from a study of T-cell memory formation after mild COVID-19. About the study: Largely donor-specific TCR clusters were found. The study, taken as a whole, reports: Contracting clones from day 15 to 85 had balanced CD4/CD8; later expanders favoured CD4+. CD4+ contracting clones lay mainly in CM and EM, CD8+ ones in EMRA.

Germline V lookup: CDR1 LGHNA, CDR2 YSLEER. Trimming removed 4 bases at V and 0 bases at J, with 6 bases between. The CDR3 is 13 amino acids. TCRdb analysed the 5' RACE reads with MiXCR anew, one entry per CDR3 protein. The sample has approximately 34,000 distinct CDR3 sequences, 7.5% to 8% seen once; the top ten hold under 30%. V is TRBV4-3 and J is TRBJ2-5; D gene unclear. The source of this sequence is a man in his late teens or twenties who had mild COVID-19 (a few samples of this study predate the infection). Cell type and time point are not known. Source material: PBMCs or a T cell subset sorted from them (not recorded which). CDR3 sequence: CASSRQYQETQYF. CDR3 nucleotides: TGCGCCAGCAGCCGACAATACCAAGAGACCCAGTACTTC.